This TCR beta chain originates from a study of T-cell memory formation after mild COVID-19. Across the study: Across donors, TCR clusters were largely donor specific. Findings and caveats of the study: Contracting CD4+ clones sat mainly in CM and EM; CD8+ in EMRA. Some responding clones appeared in pre-infection memory, suggesting cross-reactive memory joined.

Points on this clonotype: Its antigen is not known.

cDNA libraries for TCR alpha and TCR beta, carrying sample barcodes and UMIs, came from 5'RACE with constant-segment primers. TCRdb passed the 5' RACE reads through MiXCR, listing each CDR3 protein once. Of roughly 300,000 distinct CDR3 sequences listed, 15% to 20% are singletons. The TCR comes from a man between 18 and 29 years old who had mild COVID-19 (a few samples of this study predate the infection). Cell type and time point are not known. Sequenced material: PBMCs or a T cell subset sorted from them (not recorded which).

The CDR3: CASSEEGGEGDTQYF. The CDR3 DNA reads as TGTGCCAGCAGTGAAGAGGGGGGCGAGGGAGATACGCAGTATTTT. The rearrangement joins TRBV2 to TRBJ2-3; D tentatively fits TRBD1 or TRBD2 (6 bases each). Trimming shortened V by 1 base and J by 5 bases, and 13 bases separated the two germline ends. CDR1 and CDR2 from the germline V gene are SNHLY and FYNNEI. The CDR3 length is 15 residues.